Following are 9 T cell receptor beta chains from one sample sequenced in a study of blood T cell repertoires in COVID-19. Repertoires were generated with immunoSEQ multiplex PCR, while TCRdb's copy carries only in-frame clones and drops some. The sample holds 55,000 to 70,000 clones, over 75% seen once. The sequencing input was peripheral blood. The receptors come from a man in his 60s with active or convalescent COVID-19.

The chain employs TRBV20-1 and TRBJ1-1; D is possibly TRBD1 (6 bases). CDR3 length equals 13 residues. From germline, CDR1 is DFQATT and CDR2 SNEGSKA (reference sequence). V was trimmed by 3 bases and J by 0 bases, leaving 8 bases between them. Here the CDR3 DNA reads TGCAGTGCTAGTGGACAGATGAACACTGAAGCTTTCTTT. Its protein product is CSASGQMNTEAFF.

V and J are TRBV7-9 and TRBJ1-1; TRBD1 matches 8 bases. The CDR3 runs 14 residues. Germline CDR1 SEHNR, CDR2 FQNEAQ (reference sequence). J gave up 8 bases and V 0 bases, and 5 bases lay outside the gene matches. In DNA, the CDR3 is TGTGCCAGCAGCTTAGCTGGCCAGGGGGCGGAAGCTTTCTTT. Translation: CASSLAGQGAEAFF.

V and J are TRBV5-4 and TRBJ1-5; TRBD1 aligns across 7 bases. The CDR3 contains 15 residues. Unmatched junction bases numbered 2, after V lost 0 bases and J lost 2 bases. CDR1 and CDR2 (germline): SGHNT, YYREEE (reference sequence). DNA of the CDR3: TGTGCCAGCAGCTTGGGACAGGGACGCAATCAGCCCCAGCATTTT. This sequence encodes CASSLGQGRNQPQHF.

V is TRBV6-5 and J is TRBJ2-7; 7 positions match TRBD2. The CDR3 spans 14 residues. Unmatched junction bases numbered 13, after V lost 6 bases and J lost 8 bases. The germline gives CDR1 MNHEY, CDR2 SVGAGI. The CDR3 DNA sequence: TGTGCCAGCAGCGACGGCGGGAGCATAAGAAAGCAGTACTTC. Protein: CASSDGGSIRKQYF.

This chain links TRBV3-1 (or the pseudogene TRBV3-2) with TRBJ2-7; TRBD2 matches at 8 bases. J was trimmed by 2 bases and V by 4 bases; bases with no gene match: 4. CDR1 is LGHDT and CDR2 is YNNKEL in the germline V gene (reference sequence). The CDR3 loop spans 14 amino acids. The CDR3: CASSPTSGTYEQYF. CDR3 nucleotides: TGTGCCAGCAGCCCTACTAGCGGCACCTACGAGCAGTACTTC.

The chain combines TRBV11-2 with TRBJ2-7; 8 bases align to TRBD2. The CDR3 extends over 15 amino acids. After removal of 3 bases from V and 4 bases from J, the junction contained 8 bases not matched to a gene. Germline V gene data show CDR1 as SGHAT and CDR2 as FQNNGV. CDR3 protein: CASSLGAGVQYEQYF. The DNA of the CDR3 is TGTGCCAGCAGCTTGGGAGCGGGAGTTCAGTACGAGCAGTACTTC.

This clone was counted only a few times. V gene TRBV19 combines with J gene TRBJ1-5, with D tentatively TRBD1 (6 bases). Germline lookup yields CDR1 LNHDA and CDR2 SQIVND (reference sequence). CDR3 length: 16 residues. V lost 0 bases and J 6 bases, leaving 15 bases between the germline ends. The chain's CDR3 is CASSIEGNRDRQPQHF. CDR3 DNA sequence: TGTGCCAGTAGTATAGAAGGAAACAGGGATCGTCAGCCCCAGCATTTT.

J is TRBJ2-5 and V is TRBV5-4; 10 bases map to TRBD1. The CDR3 contains 15 residues. CDR1 and CDR2 (germline): SGHNT, YYREEE (reference sequence). V shed 3 bases, J shed 3 bases, and the junction held 5 bases outside the gene matches. CDR3 loop: CASSSGQGIKETQYF. The DNA of the CDR3 is TGTGCCAGCAGCTCGGGACAGGGGATCAAAGAGACCCAGTACTTC.

The rearrangement uses TRBV19 and TRBJ1-5; TRBD1 matches 8 bases. The CDR3 is 18 amino acids. V trimming: 5 bases; J trimming: 3 bases; junction bases outside the gene matches: 15. CDR1 and CDR2 from the germline V gene are LNHDA and SQIVND (reference sequence). This CDR3 reads CASSLRSTGGRINQPQHF. CDR3 nucleotide sequence: TGTGCCAGTAGTCTCCGCTCAACAGGGGGTAGGATCAATCAGCCCCAGCATTTT.